The present T cell receptor (beta chain) was sequenced within a study of OX40 agonist ivuxolimab in advanced cancers. Study in general: The study enrolled dose-escalation patients with hepatocellular carcinoma, melanoma, renal cell or head and neck cancer. Cohort: roughly 79% men, mean age about 60, aged roughly 23 to 90. Eligibility admitted prior anti-PD-1, anti-PD-L1 or anti-CTLA-4 therapy; about 39% had some.

Assay: immunoSEQ multiplex PCR; the TCRdb copy retains only in-frame clones and omits some. The table lists some 74,000 clones, about 92% of them singletons. This clone has just a few counts. The junction does not match germline at one end; this may be a read error. The material was CD4+ or CD8+ T cells sorted from blood, obtained in a trial of the OX40 agonist ivuxolimab. The sequence came from an adult with an advanced solid tumor such as melanoma, head and neck, liver or kidney cancer.

The CDR3 DNA reads TGTGCCGGCAGAACTGGTGAAAAACTGTTTTTT. This sequence encodes CAGRTGEKLFF. The chain employs TRBV2 and TRBJ1-4; D is undetermined. Per germline, CDR1 SNHLY and CDR2 FYNNEI. The CDR3 is made up of 11 amino acids.